This TCR beta chain was documented in a study of T cell responses to AZD1222 COVID-19 vaccine. In its sample, this clone was seen a few times. Method: immunoSEQ multiplex PCR; TCRdb's copy keeps in-frame clones and lacks some. There are about 110,000 clones in the sample; over 75% occur only once, and about 1.2% lies in the top ten. Germline V lookup: CDR1 MNHEY, CDR2 SVGAGI. CDR3 length: 15 residues. V was trimmed by 3 bases and J by 4 bases, leaving 15 bases between them. The source is an adult in good health. This sequence joins TRBV6-5 and TRBJ1-1, with TRBD1 as a possible D gene (6 bases). Material: peripheral blood, obtained on day 0 of AZD1222 vaccination. CDR3: CASSYRGSGGTEAFF. The CDR3 DNA is TGTGCCAGCAGTTATAGGGGGTCGGGAGGCACTGAAGCTTTCTTT.